The clone carrying this T cell receptor beta chain was found a few times. The sample belongs to a study of response to subunit inactivated influenza vaccine. TCRdb reanalysed the RT-PCR reads using MiXCR and keeps one entry per CDR3 protein. This sample yields about 520,000 distinct CDR3 sequences, of which approximately 7.7% are seen a single time; under 15% belongs to the top ten. The CDR3 contains 15 residues. Germline-derived CDR1 and CDR2 are MDHEN and SYDVKM. The V gene lost 3 bases and the J gene lost 9 bases, with 18 bases spanning the gap. The chain employs TRBV28 and TRBJ2-1, with D perhaps TRBD2 (5 bases). The receptor's source is a man aged 45 to 75 who received an inactivated influenza vaccine. The material was PBMCs from blood, obtained less than 30 months after vaccination. This CDR3 is CASSLGGSGSSEQFF. The CDR3 nucleotides read TGTGCCAGCAGTTTGGGTGGGAGTGGTAGTAGTGAGCAGTTCTTC.